One sample yielded the 21 T cell receptor beta chains listed below, sequenced in a study of regulatory T cells in long-lasting Graves disease. The time point is: newly diagnosed GD, antithyroid drugs for less than 3 months. The authors made the TCR library using RNA they extracted from PBMCs. Arm-PCR of CDR3 regions and iRepertoire HTBI primers were the basis on which TCR beta libraries were built. TCRdb itself ran the multiplex PCR reads through MiXCR, one entry per CDR3 protein. Among approximately 540,000 distinct CDR3 sequences listed, approximately 12% were seen once. This sample was also put to use in a study of T cells in Graves' hyperthyroidism and ophthalmopathy.

The sequencing here drew on peripheral blood mononuclear cells (PBMCs), taken at new diagnosis, from a patient treated with antithyroid drugs. These receptors all come from a woman aged 25 to 39 with Graves disease.

This clonotype was counted ten times or more. The rearrangement uses TRBV28 and TRBJ1-1; D is perhaps TRBD1 (5 bases). Trimming stripped 7 bases from V and 1 base from J, with 19 bases between. The V gene's germline CDR1 is MDHEN and CDR2 SYDVKM. The CDR3 extends over 16 amino acids. CDR3 DNA: TGTGCCAGCACGAGAGTAGTGGGGCAGACGAACACTGAAGCTTTCTTT. Protein: CASTRVVGQTNTEAFF.

The chain carries TRBV28 and TRBJ2-6, with TRBD1 matching 9 bases. CDR3 size: 18 residues. Germline V gives CDR1 MDHEN, CDR2 SYDVKM. Trimming took 5 bases from V and 0 from J; bases not matched to a gene: 8. CDR3 residues: CASSIYRGPRSGANVLTF. DNA of the CDR3: TGTGCCAGCAGTATATACAGGGGGCCCCGCTCTGGGGCCAACGTCCTGACTTTC. The whole variable domain, remainder taken from reference TRBV28 and TRBJ2-6, is DVKVTQSSRYLVKRTGEKVFLECVQDMDHENMFWYRQDPGLGLRLIYFSYDVKMKEKGDIPEGYSVSREKKERFSLILESASTNQTSMYLCASSIYRGPRSGANVLTFGAGSRLTVL.

This sequence joins TRBV11-2 and TRBJ1-2; D remains ambiguous. Looked up from germline, CDR1 is SGHAT and CDR2 is FQNNGV. The CDR3 sequence is 13 residues long. Between the trimmed V and J ends, which lost 2 bases and 6 bases, there was a span of 10 bases. The CDR3 protein is CASSLRAQDGYTF. In DNA form, the CDR3 reads TGTGCCAGCAGCTTACGGGCGCAGGATGGCTACACCTTC. Using reference TRBV11-2 and TRBJ1-2 for the parts outside the CDR3, the full variable domain is EAGVAQSPRYKIIEKRQSVAFWCNPISGHATLYWYQQILGQGPKLLIQFQNNGVVDDSQLPKDRFSAERLKGVDSTLKIQPAKLEDSAVYLCASSLRAQDGYTFGSGTRLTVV.

At least ten counts were recorded for this clonotype. The chain carries TRBV28 and TRBJ2-1; D uncertain. The CDR3 is made up of 13 amino acids. V was shortened by 3 bases and J by 2 bases, with 5 bases between the two germline ends. Germline CDR1 MDHEN, CDR2 SYDVKM. CDR3 residues: CASSFGPYNEQFF. The CDR3 bases are TGTGCCAGCAGTTTCGGCCCCTACAATGAGCAGTTCTTC.

This clonotype showed up just a few times. The V call is TRBV28, the J call TRBJ1-6; D possibly corresponds to TRBD1 (5 bases). From germline, CDR1 is MDHEN and CDR2 SYDVKM. The ends were cut back, 7 bases at V and 13 bases at J, with 20 bases in the middle. CDR3 length: 14 residues. The CDR3 loop is CASISMGPYLPLHF. CDR3 sequence (DNA): TGTGCCAGCATCAGCATGGGGCCGTACTTGCCCCTCCACTTT. The full variable domain, in which reference TRBV28 and TRBJ1-6 provide the parts outside the CDR3, is DVKVTQSSRYLVKRTGEKVFLECVQDMDHENMFWYRQDPGLGLRLIYFSYDVKMKEKGDIPEGYSVSREKKERFSLILESASTNQTSMYLCASISMGPYLPLHFGNGTRLTVT.

This clonotype was recorded at least ten times. The V and J genes are TRBV18 and TRBJ2-1; D is undetermined. CDR1 and CDR2 from the germline V gene are KGHSH and LQKENI. The CDR3 contains 10 residues. Trimming removed 5 bases from V and 12 bases from J, with 8 bases in between. In DNA form, the CDR3 reads TGTGCCAGCTCAGGTCCATGGCAGTTCTTC. Translating gives CASSGPWQFF.

This clonotype was observed many times. V is TRBV20-1 and J is TRBJ2-7; D may be TRBD1 (7 bases). The CDR3 consists of 14 residues. The V end was cut by 6 bases, the J end by 0 bases, with 15 bases between. CDR1 is DFQATT, CDR2 SNEGSKA, per germline (reference sequence). CDR3 in DNA: TGCAGTGCGCCCAGGGGGGACCACTCCTACGAGCAGTACTTC. Translation gives CSAPRGDHSYEQYF.

To note about this clonotype: A much larger clone sits a single nucleotide away, making a read error possible. This sequence joins TRBV6-1 and TRBJ1-2; D call uncertain. Per germline, CDR1 MNHNS and CDR2 SASEGT. Trimming took 8 bases from V and 4 from J, leaving 14 bases between them. This CDR3 contains 13 residues. DNA of the CDR3: TGTGCCAGCGCCCCGACCCGGGGCTATGGCTACACCTTC. Translating gives CASAPTRGYGYTF.

Concerning this clonotype itself: A much bigger clone sits one base away, suggesting this may be a read error. The chain recombines TRBV20-1 with TRBJ2-7, with a weak D call TRBD1 (6 bases). Trimming took off 1 base at V and 5 bases at J, with 12 bases between the two ends. Germline V gene sequence: CDR1 DFQATT, CDR2 SNEGSKA (reference sequence). The CDR3 length is 13 residues. Here the CDR3 reads CSARGGHLHEQYF. The CDR3 nucleotides read TGCAGTGCTAGAGGGGGACACCTCCACGAGCAGTACTTC.

The J gene is TRBJ2-7, the V gene TRBV7-9, with TRBD1 as a possible D gene (6 bases). Germline V CDR1 and CDR2: SEHNR, FQNEAQ (reference sequence). This CDR3 contains 14 residues. The germline V and J ends were trimmed by 3 bases and 3 bases, with 12 bases remaining between them. The CDR3 sequence: CASSFGQTYYEQYF. The DNA of the CDR3 is TGTGCCAGCAGCTTTGGACAGACATACTACGAGCAGTACTTC.

This clonotype has a count of ten or more. The chain is built from TRBV5-5 and TRBJ2-7; a possible D gene is TRBD2 (5 bases). Between the trimmed V and J ends, which lost 6 bases and 4 bases, there was a span of 11 bases. CDR1 and CDR2 (germline): SGHKS, YYEKEE (reference sequence). This CDR3 has 12 amino acids. The CDR3 coding sequence is TGTGCCAGCACCTACGAGGGTTACGAGCAGTACTTC. This sequence encodes CASTYEGYEQYF. Looking up the rest from reference TRBV5-5 and TRBJ2-7 gives the full variable domain: DAGVTQSPTHLIKTRGQQVTLRCSPISGHKSVSWYQQVLGQGPQFIFQYYEKEERGRGNFPDRFSARQFPNYSSELNVNALLLGDSALYLCASTYEGYEQYFGPGTRLTVT.

CDR3 protein: CASSQASSDGYTF. The CDR3 bases are TGTGCCAGCAGCCAAGCCAGCTCTGATGGCTACACCTTC. V is TRBV27 and J is TRBJ1-2; D unclear. Per germline, CDR1 MNHEY and CDR2 SMNVEV (reference sequence). V lost 6 bases, J lost 6 bases, and 14 bases lay in between. The CDR3 length is 13 residues.

This clonotype was observed a few times. The rearrangement uses TRBV6-2 or TRBV6-3 and TRBJ1-2; D is possibly TRBD1 (5 bases). V was cut by 10 bases and J by 10 bases, with 19 bases left in between. The CDR3 covers 12 residues. Looked up from germline, CDR1 is MNHEY and CDR2 is SVGEGT. This CDR3 reads CATTTWAGTYTF. The DNA of the CDR3 is TGTGCCACCACAACGTGGGCGGGGACCTACACCTTC.

The rearrangement uses TRBV7-2 and TRBJ2-7, with TRBD1 as a possible D gene (5 bases). The germline V and J ends were trimmed by 6 bases and 7 bases, with 22 bases remaining between them. The CDR3 consists of 15 residues. Germline V gene data show CDR1 as SGHTA and CDR2 as FQGNSA. The CDR3 sequence: CASSRGPLAPGEQYF. CDR3 DNA sequence: TGTGCCAGCAGTAGGGGCCCTCTGGCTCCTGGGGAGCAGTACTTC.

The chain uses TRBV5-1 and TRBJ1-6; D not certain. The CDR3 consists of 13 residues. Between the trimmed V and J ends, which lost 4 bases and 6 bases, there was a span of 8 bases. Germline lookup yields CDR1 SGHRS and CDR2 YFSETQ. The chain's CDR3 is CASSNNLNSPLHF. CDR3 bases: TGCGCCAGCAGCAATAACCTTAATTCACCCCTCCACTTT.

This clonotype was observed many times. The rearrangement joins TRBV4-1 to TRBJ2-2; D possibly matches TRBD1 or TRBD2 (5 bases each). Germline CDR1 MGHRA, CDR2 YSYEKL. The CDR3 is made up of 18 amino acids. Trimming cost V 1 base and J 5 bases, with 20 bases left between them. In DNA form, the CDR3 reads TGCGCCAGCAGCCAAGGGTTTAGACGGGGCGGCGAAACCGGGGAGCTGTTTTTT. It encodes CASSQGFRRGGETGELFF.

In its sample, this clonotype was seen many times. The chain uses TRBV10-3 and TRBJ1-1; the D gene is possibly TRBD1 (5 bases). Germline CDR1 and CDR2: ENHRY and SYGVKD. V was trimmed by 6 bases and J by 1 base, leaving 6 bases between them. CDR3 size: 12 residues. The DNA of the CDR3 is TGTGCCATCAGCCAGGGGAACACTGAAGCTTTCTTT. The encoded protein is CAISQGNTEAFF.

This clonotype was observed many times. V usage is TRBV28 and J usage is TRBJ1-1; D not certain. V lost 5 bases to trimming and J lost 3 bases, with 16 bases between them. CDR3 size: 15 residues. The germline V gene encodes CDR1 MDHEN and CDR2 SYDVKM. CDR3 in DNA: TGTGCCAGCAGTCCGACCCGCTCGATTCACACTGAAGCTTTCTTT. It specifies CASSPTRSIHTEAFF. Full variable domain (missing parts from reference TRBV28 and TRBJ1-1): DVKVTQSSRYLVKRTGEKVFLECVQDMDHENMFWYRQDPGLGLRLIYFSYDVKMKEKGDIPEGYSVSREKKERFSLILESASTNQTSMYLCASSPTRSIHTEAFFGQGTRLTVV.

This clonotype was seen more than once but under ten times. J is TRBJ2-7 and V is TRBV19; no definite D call. Trimming left V 5 bases short and J 3 bases short, with 11 bases between. The germline gives CDR1 LNHDA, CDR2 SQIVND (reference sequence). This CDR3 has 13 residues. CDR3 bases: TGTGCCAGTAGTGGCGAAGTTAACTACGAGCAGTACTTC. Amino acids: CASSGEVNYEQYF.

The chain links TRBV10-3 to TRBJ2-7, with TRBD1 identical over 7 bases. The V gene end was trimmed by 2 bases and the J gene end by 5 bases; junction bases not matched to a gene: 15. The CDR3 totals 17 residues. From germline, CDR1 is ENHRY and CDR2 SYGVKD. Here the CDR3 reads CAISEPTQGIGGHEQYF. The CDR3 nucleotides are TGTGCCATCAGTGAGCCAACACAGGGGATTGGTGGCCACGAGCAGTACTTC.

This clonotype was detected many times. The gene calls are TRBV11-3 and TRBJ1-1; no definite D call. CDR3 length equals 13 residues. The germline CDR1 and CDR2 sequences are SGHNT and YENEEA. Trimming stripped 5 bases from V and 6 bases from J, with 13 bases between. CDR3 loop: CASSQSRYAEAFF. For the CDR3, the DNA is TGTGCCAGCAGCCAAAGTCGGTACGCTGAAGCTTTCTTT.